This section outlines one T cell receptor beta chain sequence together with its context. The table came from immunoSEQ multiplex PCR; TCRdb's copy has only in-frame clones and leaves some out. The sample gives more than 100,000 clones, about 80% of which show up once; approximately 16% is in the top ten. CDR3 length equals 15 residues. Germline values: CDR1 LNHNV, CDR2 YYDKDF (reference sequence). V shed 3 bases and J shed 6 bases, with 17 bases lying between them. This record comes from a study of blood T cell repertoires in COVID-19. Background on the study: In each case, the material was cDNA or gDNA derived from T cells, B-cell-depleted T cells, or PBMCs.

The chain couples TRBV15 to TRBJ1-2; perhaps TRBD1 as D (5 bases). This sequence was found in a woman between 45 and 65 years old with acute or convalescent COVID-19. Sequenced sample: peripheral blood. Written as DNA, the CDR3 is TGTGCCACCAGCAGCTTCGGGGGGAAAGCTAATGGCTACACCTTC. It specifies CATSSFGGKANGYTF. Filled out from reference TRBV15 and TRBJ1-2, the complete variable domain reads DAMVIQNPRYQVTQFGKPVTLSCSQTLNHNVMYWYQQKSSQAPKLLFHYYDKDFNNEADTPDNFQSRRPNTSFCFLDIRSPGLGDTAMYLCATSSFGGKANGYTFGSGTRLTVV.